This TCR beta chain was captured by sequencing in a study of CD8+ T cells in alopecia areata. As for the study in general: The percentage of affected scalp area served as the score of severity for treated patients. Whole-study results and caveats: With tofacitinib ongoing, many expanded lesional clones persisted in both scalp and blood. With one nonresponder, baseline CD8+ expansion's link to response remains uncertain.

With respect to this clone: The antigen is undetermined.

Treatment denoted: oral pan-JAK inhibitor, 5-10 mg twice daily. Individuals with alopecia areata gave both lesional scalp punch biopsies and peripheral blood for collection. The CDR3 spans 15 residues. The J segment lost 7 bases and the V segment lost 1 base, leaving 9 bases of the junction unmatched. Germline CDR1 reads LNHDA; CDR2 reads SQIVND (reference sequence). RNA, once extracted, was reverse transcribed into cDNA for use as the sequencing template. TCRdb keeps only in-frame clones here, not all; method: immunoSEQ multiplex PCR. The data hold 15,000 to 20,000 clones, with around three fifths observed a single time.

The chain joins TRBV19 to TRBJ1-2; 7 nucleotides agree with TRBD1. The sequences come from skin, collected at week 4, from a patient treated with tofacitinib. The source of this sequence is a human donor with alopecia areata. CDR3 amino acids: CASSIAAYRGVGYTF. CDR3 DNA: TGTGCCAGTAGTATAGCGGCTTACAGGGGAGTTGGCTACACCTTC.